Given below is one T cell receptor (beta chain) in context. Its antigen is currently unknown. There are 16 residues in the CDR3. The V gene's germline CDR1 is SGHAT and CDR2 FQDESV (reference sequence). V lost 1 base, J lost 7 bases, and 17 bases lay in between. These data originate in a study of neurological immune-mediated disorders. Unsorted libraries were derived from 2 million PBMCs stored at -80 C. 5'RACE generated cDNA with 10-nucleotide random UMIs. TCRdb re-analysed the 5' RACE reads in MiXCR, keeping a single row per CDR3 protein. The table shows about 21,000 distinct CDR3 sequences, with around 16% occurring only once. Regarding the study as a whole: The level of TCR clonal expansion was highest in patients with HTLV-1-associated myelopathy and lowest in multiple sclerosis, where it fell below the level seen in healthy controls.

This chain links TRBV11-1 with TRBJ2-1; the D gene is possibly TRBD1 (5 bases). Sample: PBMCs. The receptor comes from a female donor with HTLV-1-associated myelopathy (HAM/TSP). The CDR3 DNA sequence: TGTGCCAGCAGCTTAGTATGGGGCTCTGGAGATAATGAGCAGTTCTTC. It encodes CASSLVWGSGDNEQFF.